This passage covers 21 T cell receptor beta chains from one sample sequenced in a study of blood T cell repertoires in COVID-19. Assay used: immunoSEQ multiplex PCR; TCRdb lists only in-frame clones, some missing. In the table there are a few hundred thousand clones, around four fifths of which are singletons. The sample comprised peripheral blood. These receptors all come from a man aged 60-69 years with acute or convalescent COVID-19.

This clone came up a few times. The V and J genes are TRBV30 and TRBJ2-1, with D possibly being TRBD1 or TRBD2 (5 bases each). Trimming removed 5 bases from V and 3 bases from J, with 14 bases in between. The length of the CDR3 is 14 residues. CDR1 is GTSNPN and CDR2 is SVGIG in the germline V gene (reference sequence). CDR3 nucleotides: TGTGCCTGGGAGGGGAAGGGGCGCTACAATGAGCAGTTCTTC. Protein sequence: CAWEGKGRYNEQFF.

V gene TRBV7-9 combines with J gene TRBJ1-5; maybe TRBD1 (5 bases). Germline values: CDR1 SEHNR, CDR2 FQNEAQ (reference sequence). The germline V and J ends were trimmed by 4 bases and 0 bases, with 7 bases remaining between them. The CDR3 has 14 amino acids. The CDR3 DNA reads as TGTGCCAGCAGCTCCCAGGGTAGCAATCAGCCCCAGCATTTT. As protein: CASSSQGSNQPQHF.

The chain combines TRBV7-9 with TRBJ2-7; 10 nucleotides match TRBD2. The germline V gene has CDR1 SEHNR and CDR2 FQNEAQ (reference sequence). Unmatched junction bases numbered 5, after V lost 1 base and J lost 5 bases. This CDR3 spans 15 amino acids. CDR3 residues: CASSLVAAGGHEQYF. CDR3 sequence (DNA): TGTGCCAGCAGCTTAGTGGCAGCGGGAGGGCACGAGCAGTACTTC.

The genes are TRBV6-6 and TRBJ2-3; 12 bases align to TRBD2. V lost 5 bases, J lost 3 bases, and 3 bases stayed unmatched. CDR1 and CDR2 (germline): MNHNY, SVGAGI (reference sequence). The CDR3 has 15 amino acids. CDR3 loop: CASSLGTSGTDTQYF. CDR3 nucleotide sequence: TGTGCCAGCAGTCTTGGGACTAGCGGGACAGATACGCAGTATTTT.

The rearrangement links TRBV3-1 (or the pseudogene TRBV3-2) to TRBJ2-1; 8 bases line up with TRBD1. Unmatched junction bases numbered 2, after V lost 0 bases and J lost 1 base. The CDR3 is 16 residues long. From germline, CDR1 is LGHDT and CDR2 YNNKEL (reference sequence). The CDR3 nucleotides read TGTGCCAGCAGCCAAGAGGACAGGGAATCCTACAATGAGCAGTTCTTC. It codes for CASSQEDRESYNEQFF.

The genes are TRBV7-2 and TRBJ2-1, with TRBD2 matching 11 bases. This CDR3 spans 17 amino acids. In germline, CDR1 is SGHTA, CDR2 FQGNSA. Trimming removed 1 base from V and 6 bases from J; junction bases left unmatched: 8. CDR3 DNA: TGTGCCAGCAGCTTAGTAGGGGGCCTAGCGGGAGGCAATGAGCAGTTCTTC. Amino acids: CASSLVGGLAGGNEQFF.

V usage is TRBV4-2 and J usage is TRBJ2-1, with D possibly being TRBD1 (6 bases). The CDR3 has 19 residues. Trimming took 1 base from V and 0 from J, leaving 19 bases between them. CDR1 is LGHNA, CDR2 YNFKEQ, per germline. The chain's CDR3 is CASSQGWGPPRSSYNEQFF. CDR3 DNA: TGTGCCAGCAGCCAAGGATGGGGGCCTCCTCGTAGCTCCTACAATGAGCAGTTCTTC.

This clone was observed a few times. V and J are TRBV27 and TRBJ1-1, with TRBD1 identical over 7 bases. The V segment lost 7 bases and the J segment 2 bases; nucleotides outside the gene matches: 4. CDR1 and CDR2 (germline): MNHEY, SMNVEV (reference sequence). This CDR3 region has 13 residues. As DNA, the CDR3 is TGTGCCAGCACAGGGGGTATCAACACTGAAGCTTTCTTT. This codes for CASTGGINTEAFF.

V and J are TRBV11-2 and TRBJ2-7, with 11 bases identical to TRBD2. This CDR3 spans 16 amino acids. V was pared by 7 bases and J by 6 bases, with 14 bases of the junction left unmatched. Germline lookup yields CDR1 SGHAT and CDR2 FQNNGV. The CDR3 loop reads CASTRRTSGSLREQYF. In DNA, the CDR3 is TGTGCCAGCACCCGACGAACTAGCGGGAGTCTACGCGAGCAGTACTTC.

This clone occurred a few times. J is TRBJ2-2 and V is TRBV5-1; D uncertain. Germline V CDR1 and CDR2: SGHRS, YFSETQ. This CDR3 has 15 amino acids. Trimming removed 1 base at V and 1 base at J, with 8 bases between. The CDR3 region has the DNA TGCGCCAGCAGCTTGTTACAGCAGAACACCGGGGAGCTGTTTTTT. It yields the protein CASSLLQQNTGELFF.

The chain links TRBV5-4 to TRBJ2-7, with no clear D. The V end lost 2 bases, the J end lost 6 bases, and 9 bases lay between the germline ends. The CDR3 has 12 amino acids. Germline assignment: CDR1 SGHNT and CDR2 YYREEE (reference sequence). The CDR3 protein is CASSFGRSEQYF. For the CDR3, the DNA is TGTGCCAGCAGCTTCGGTCGAAGCGAGCAGTACTTC.

The chain combines TRBV5-1 with TRBJ2-3, with 13 positions matching TRBD2. After removal of 0 bases from V and 6 bases from J, the junction contained 4 bases not matched to a gene. The CDR3 contains 16 residues. Germline assignment: CDR1 SGHRS and CDR2 YFSETQ. The CDR3 is CASSLVLAGGLDTQYF. The CDR3, as DNA: TGCGCCAGCAGCTTGGTACTAGCGGGGGGGTTGGATACGCAGTATTTT.

The genes are TRBV5-1 and TRBJ1-1; D remains unclear. There are 13 residues in the CDR3. Germline V lookup: CDR1 SGHRS, CDR2 YFSETQ. V gave up 2 bases and J gave up 0 bases, with 5 bases separating them. This CDR3 is CASSFSLNTEAFF. CDR3 nucleotides: TGCGCCAGCAGCTTCTCCCTGAACACTGAAGCTTTCTTT.

As to this clone: One junction end disagrees with the germline gene, perhaps due to a read error. The chain carries TRBV7-7 and TRBJ2-1, with 9 bases lining up with TRBD2. The CDR3 is 20 residues long. Germline CDR1 and CDR2: SSHAT and FNYEAQ (reference sequence). The CDR3 here is CASSPKVAGGTKSSYNEQFF. The CDR3 DNA is TGTGCTAGCAGCCCCAAGGTTGCGGGAGGGACTAAGAGCTCCTACAATGAGCAGTTCTTC.

The CDR3 DNA sequence: TGTGCCAGCAGCCAGGATAGCAATCAGCCCCAGCATTTT. It translates to CASSQDSNQPQHF. The chain links TRBV6-5 to TRBJ1-5, with D uncertain. Looked up from germline, CDR1 is MNHEY and CDR2 is SVGAGI. The CDR3 has 13 residues. V lost 6 bases and J lost 0, with 6 bases in between.

The chain couples TRBV18 to TRBJ2-3; weak D call: TRBD1 (6 bases). Germline V gene lookup returns CDR1 KGHSH and CDR2 LQKENI. Between the trimmed V and J ends, which lost 3 bases and 3 bases, there was a span of 19 bases. The CDR3 length is 17 residues. CDR3 DNA sequence: TGTGCCAGCTCACCTTTCCGTCATGGCAGGGGAACAGATACGCAGTATTTT. This gives the protein CASSPFRHGRGTDTQYF.

The chain is built from TRBV6-5 and TRBJ2-6; D is uncertain. Germline-derived CDR1 and CDR2 are MNHEY and SVGAGI. V lost 8 bases and J lost 0, with 11 bases in between. The CDR3 is made up of 15 amino acids. Here the CDR3 DNA reads TGTGCCAGCGGTTCTGGCGGCTCTGGGGCCAACGTCCTGACTTTC. Amino acid sequence: CASGSGGSGANVLTF.

This clone was counted between two and nine times. J is TRBJ1-5 and V is TRBV19; 7 nucleotides align to TRBD1. The ends lost 4 bases at V and 6 bases at J; junction bases unmatched: 9. The CDR3 is 15 residues long. Germline CDR1 is LNHDA and CDR2 is SQIVND (reference sequence). CDR3 DNA sequence: TGTGCCAGTAGTACGACAGGGCCGACGGGTCAGCCCCAGCATTTT. It is translated as CASSTTGPTGQPQHF. Full variable domain (remainder filled in from reference TRBV19 and TRBJ1-5): DGGITQSPKYLFRKEGQNVTLSCEQNLNHDAMYWYRQDPGQGLRLIYYSQIVNDFQKGDIAEGYSVSREKKESFPLTVTSAQKNPTAFYLCASSTTGPTGQPQHFGDGTRLSIL.

The chain carries TRBV19 and TRBJ1-1, with 8 bases fitting TRBD1. CDR1 and CDR2 from the germline V gene are LNHDA and SQIVND (reference sequence). The CDR3 spans 13 residues. Trimming took 5 bases from V and 5 from J; bases not matched to a gene: 4. CDR3 nucleotide sequence: TGTGCCAGTAGTTGGCAGGGGGCGACTGAAGCTTTCTTT. Translated, it gives CASSWQGATEAFF.

This rearrangement joins TRBV4-1 to TRBJ1-2; TRBD1 agrees at 7 bases. Germline loops: CDR1 MGHRA, CDR2 YSYEKL. J was trimmed by 4 bases and V by 1 base; bases with no gene match: 9. The CDR3 is 16 residues long. CDR3 in DNA: TGCGCCAGCAGCCAAGTCCCCACGACAGGGAGCTATGGCTACACCTTC. Translated: CASSQVPTTGSYGYTF.

This clone has more than one count but fewer than ten. The gene calls are TRBV5-1 and TRBJ1-1; D remains unclear. This CDR3 has 17 residues. Per germline, CDR1 SGHRS and CDR2 YFSETQ. V dropped 0 bases and J dropped 6 bases, with 21 bases sitting between them. The CDR3: CASSLALGGGRVPEAFF. In DNA form, the CDR3 reads TGCGCCAGCAGCTTGGCCCTAGGCGGTGGCAGAGTTCCTGAAGCTTTCTTT.